Listed below are T cell receptor beta chains from one sample, sequenced in a study of blood T cell repertoires in COVID-19. TCRdb's copy holds only in-frame clones and misses some; the assay was immunoSEQ multiplex PCR. Found here are about 110,000 clones, roughly 90% of them singletons; the top ten hold 4% to 6%. The specimen was peripheral blood. The receptor set was obtained from a middle-aged man with active or convalescent COVID-19. Both conserved end residues are part of each CDR3. D genes are given only for firm matches. Expanded clones get a size class; other rows say once, few or many, or leave the size out.

>NA|NA|TRBJ2-5|TRBV7-9
TGTGCCAGCAGCTTAAGAGTCTTGCAAGAGACCCAGTACTTC
CASSLRVLQETQYF
>NA|NA|TRBJ1-4|TRBV5-1
TGCGCCAGCAGCTTGGACACGGCGGGTGAAAAACTGTTTTTT
CASSLDTAGEKLFF
>NA|NA|TRBJ1-5|TRBV28
TGTGCCAGCATTGGGCAGGGGAGTCAGCCCCAGCATTTT
CASIGQGSQPQHF
>NA|TRBD1|TRBJ1-2|TRBV29-1
TGCAGCGTTGAAGGGGCAGGGACCAGGGGGAACTATGGCTACACCTTC
CSVEGAGTRGNYGYTF
>NA|NA|TRBJ2-7|TRBV18
TGTGCCAGCTCCCAGGGGGGCCAAGTCGTCTACGAGCAGTACTTC
CASSQGGQVVYEQYF
>NA|TRBD2|TRBJ2-7|TRBV6-5
TGTGCCAGCAGCCGACTAGCGGACAACTCCTACGAGCAGTACTTC
CASSRLADNSYEQYF
>NA|NA|TRBJ2-7|TRBV28
TGTGCCAGCAGCTACGACTACGAGCAGTACTTC
CASSYDYEQYF
>NA|NA|TRBJ2-1|TRBV5-1
TGCGCCAGCAGCTTGGTATTCGGAGGAAATAACAATGAGCAGTTCTTC
CASSLVFGGNNNEQFF
>NA|NA|TRBJ2-5|TRBV7-7
TGTGCTAGCAGCTTAGCGCTCCTTAGGACCCAGTACTTC
CASSLALLRTQYF
>NA|NA|TRBJ1-1|TRBV14
TGTGCCAGCAGCCAAGGAGGCAGTTATATGAACACTGAAGCTTTCTTT
CASSQGGSYMNTEAFF
>NA|TRBD1|TRBJ2-7|TRBV27
TGTGCCAGCTCTGGCGGGACAGGGTTCTACGAGCAGTACTTC
CASSGGTGFYEQYF
>NA|TRBD1|TRBJ1-3|TRBV28
TGTGCCAGCAGGAAACAGGGGATACCGGGAAACACCATATATTTT
CASRKQGIPGNTIYF
>NA|NA|TRBJ1-1|TRBV5-6
TGTGCCAGCAGCCGGGGGGGAAACACTGAAGCTTTCTTT
CASSRGGNTEAFF
>NA|NA|TRBJ2-3|TRBV5-6
TGTGCCAGCAGCCTCTATAGTGGGACTAGCACAGATACGCAGTATTTT
CASSLYSGTSTDTQYF
>NA|TRBD1|TRBJ1-4|TRBV5-1
TGCGCCAGCAGCCCGGAGGGGGCCGGTAATGAAAAACTGTTTTTT
CASSPEGAGNEKLFF
>NA|TRBD2|TRBJ2-7|TRBV10-3
TGTGCCATCAGTGACGGGGCGCTAGCGGGGACCTACGAGCAGTACTTC
CAISDGALAGTYEQYF
>NA|NA|TRBJ2-3|TRBV10-3
TGTGCCATCAGTGAATACCGGGGTACGCAGTATTTT
CAISEYRGTQYF
>NA|TRBD1|TRBJ1-1|TRBV28
TGTGCCAGCAGTCCCCCGCTGGACAGGGGTCCTCAGTCAGCTTTCTTT
CASSPPLDRGPQSAFF
>NA|TRBD1|TRBJ2-7|TRBV27
TGTGCCAGCAGTTCGAACAGGGACAGGTACGAGCAGTACTTC
CASSSNRDRYEQYF
>NA|TRBD1|TRBJ2-3|TRBV6-2/TRBV6-3
TGTGCCAGCAGTTACCCCACAGGGGTCCGCACAGATACGCAGTATTTT
CASSYPTGVRTDTQYF
>NA|NA|TRBJ2-7|TRBV7-2
TGTGCCAGCAGCGTGGGACAATTGTACGAGCAGTACTTC
CASSVGQLYEQYF
>NA|NA|TRBJ1-5|TRBV7-2
TGTGCCAGCAGCTCGCGGCAGGGGAATCAGCCCCAGCATTTT
CASSSRQGNQPQHF
>few|NA|TRBJ2-2|TRBV30
TGTGCCTGGAGCTTTAGCTCCCGGAGGGCCGGGGAGCTGTTTTTT
CAWSFSSRRAGELFF
>NA|TRBD2|TRBJ2-1|TRBV24-1
TGTGCCACCAGTGATTTAGGGACTAGCGGGAGTCTTCAAGACAATGAGCAGTTCTTC
CATSDLGTSGSLQDNEQFF
>NA|TRBD2|TRBJ2-3|TRBV10-1
TGCGCCAGCAGTCCTCTAGCGGGAGGGGGCACAGATACGCAGTATTTT
CASSPLAGGGTDTQYF
>NA|TRBD1|TRBJ2-7|TRBV5-6
TGTGCCAGCAGCCGGGACAGGGTAGAGACGGGGCCCGAGCAGTACTTC
CASSRDRVETGPEQYF
>NA|NA|TRBJ2-3|TRBV7-9
TGTGCCAGCAGCTTAGTGAGGGTCACAGATACGCAGTATTTT
CASSLVRVTDTQYF
>NA|TRBD1|TRBJ1-2|TRBV30
TGTGCCTGGAGTGTACAGGGGCGCAGTGGCTACACCTTC
CAWSVQGRSGYTF
>NA|TRBD1|TRBJ1-1|TRBV9
TGTGCCAGCAGCTCGCAGGGACAGATGAACACTGAAGCTTTCTTT
CASSSQGQMNTEAFF
>NA|TRBD1|TRBJ1-1|TRBV27
TGTGCCAGCAATAAAAATCGACAGGGTATCACTGAAGCTTTCTTT
CASNKNRQGITEAFF
>NA|NA|TRBJ2-3|TRBV9
TGTGCCAGCAGCGTAATGGAGATGGACAATACGCAGTATTTT
CASSVMEMDNTQYF
>NA|NA|TRBJ2-1|TRBV28
TGTGCCAGCAGTCCCGCCTCGAGCGGGCCTTCCTACAATGAGCAGTTCTTC
CASSPASSGPSYNEQFF
>once|TRBD2|TRBJ2-1|TRBV23-1
TGCGCCAGCAGTCGCACCGGGACTAGCGGTTACAATGAGCAGTTCTTC
CASSRTGTSGYNEQFF
>NA|NA|TRBJ2-7|TRBV30
TGTGCCTGCACTACTAGCCGCCTTGGGGAGCAGTACTTC
CACTTSRLGEQYF
>NA|TRBD2|TRBJ2-2|TRBV4-3
TGCGCCAGCAGCGTTAGACTAGCGGGAGTCACCGGGGAGCTGTTTTTT
CASSVRLAGVTGELFF
>NA|TRBD1|TRBJ2-7|TRBV10-3
TGTGCCATCAGTGAGCTACAGGGGGGCGAGCAGTACTTC
CAISELQGGEQYF
>NA|TRBD1|TRBJ2-3|TRBV9
TGTGCCAGCAGCGTAGTTGACAGGGGAACAGATACGCAGTATTTT
CASSVVDRGTDTQYF
>NA|NA|TRBJ2-5|TRBV7-8
TGTGCCAGCAGCTTGGACTACAACCAAGAGACCCAGTACTTC
CASSLDYNQETQYF
>few|NA|TRBJ1-6|TRBV27
TGTGCCAGCATCGGAGTGTCGGCATCCGCCCTAAGGGGGTCACCCCTCCACTTT
CASIGVSASALRGSPLHF
>NA|NA|TRBJ1-4|TRBV7-9
TGTGCCAGCAGGGGTAGACAGGCCCTTAATGAAAAACTGTTTTTT
CASRGRQALNEKLFF
>NA|TRBD1|TRBJ1-2|TRBV5-1
TGCGCCAGCAGTCACGGACAGGAAAACTATGGCTACACCTTC
CASSHGQENYGYTF
>NA|NA|TRBJ1-1|TRBV28
TGTGCCAGCAGTTTACAGCAGGGTGACACTGAAGCTTTCTTT
CASSLQQGDTEAFF
>once|NA|TRBJ2-5|TRBV5-1
TGCGCCAGCAGCTTTGCGGAGACCCAGTACTTC
CASSFAETQYF
>NA|TRBD1|TRBJ1-4|TRBV4-1
TGCGCCAGCAGCCACGGAAAGCAGGGGGGAAACGGTGAAAAACTGTTTTTT
CASSHGKQGGNGEKLFF
>NA|NA|TRBJ1-3|TRBV28
TGTGCCAGCAGACGAGTTGGGGTGGACACAGGACCCTCCTCTGGAAACACCATATATTTT
CASRRVGVDTGPSSGNTIYF
>once|NA|TRBJ2-3|TRBV4-1
TGCGCCAGCAGCCCCGGGCAGGGAAGTAATCGAGATACGCAGTATTTT
CASSPGQGSNRDTQYF
>NA|TRBD1|TRBJ1-1|TRBV7-2
TGTGCCAGCAGCCCCCGACAGGGTTGGACTGAAGCTTTCTTT
CASSPRQGWTEAFF
>NA|NA|TRBJ1-1|TRBV9
TGTGCCAGCAGCGGAACTCAGGGGACTGAAGCTTTCTTT
CASSGTQGTEAFF
>NA|TRBD1|TRBJ1-1|TRBV6-4
TGTGCCAGCAGACAGGGGCTGTGGACTGAAGCTTTCTTT
CASRQGLWTEAFF
>NA|NA|TRBJ2-1|TRBV6-4
TGTGCCAGCAGTGTTCGGGACTTATTGTTCTTC
CASSVRDLLFF